This T cell receptor beta chain originates from a study of blood T cell repertoires in COVID-19. The overall study: Acute and convalescent COVID-19 specimens originated in the United States, Italy and Spain. PBMCs, B-cell-depleted T cells, or T cells provided the cDNA or gDNA that made up the material.

V lost 5 bases to trimming and J lost 2 bases, with 13 bases between them. In germline, CDR1 is SQVTM, CDR2 ANQGSEA. The CDR3 runs 13 residues. As handled by the study authors: It was from reference gene primer amplification that nucleated cell counts were estimated. Sequenced by immunoSEQ multiplex PCR; TCRdb stores in-frame clones only, minus some. V, J and clone size reflect that table, while D and trimming were determined from the DNA. The sample lists over 400,000 clones, approximately 85% seen once, with 3% to 4% in the top ten. The chain combines TRBV29-1 with TRBJ2-7; D is possibly TRBD2 (5 bases). The sample taken for sequencing was peripheral blood. This receptor was obtained from a human donor in a cohort sampled during active COVID-19. The chain's CDR3 is CSVNGLATYEQYF. CDR3 DNA: TGCAGCGTTAATGGGCTAGCAACCTACGAGCAGTACTTC.